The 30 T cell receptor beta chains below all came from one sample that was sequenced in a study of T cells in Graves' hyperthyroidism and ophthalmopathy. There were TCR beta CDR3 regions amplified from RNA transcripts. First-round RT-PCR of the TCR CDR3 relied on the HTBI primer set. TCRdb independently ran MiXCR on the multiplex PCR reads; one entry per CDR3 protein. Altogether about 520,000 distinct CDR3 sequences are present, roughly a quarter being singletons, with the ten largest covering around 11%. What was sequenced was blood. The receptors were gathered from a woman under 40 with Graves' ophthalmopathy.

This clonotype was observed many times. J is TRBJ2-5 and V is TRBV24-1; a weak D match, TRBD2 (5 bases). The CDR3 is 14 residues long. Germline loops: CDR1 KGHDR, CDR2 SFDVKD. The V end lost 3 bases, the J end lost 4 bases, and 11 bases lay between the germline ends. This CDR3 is CATSDVGEGETQYF. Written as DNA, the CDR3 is TGTGCCACCAGTGATGTGGGAGAAGGAGAGACCCAGTACTTC.

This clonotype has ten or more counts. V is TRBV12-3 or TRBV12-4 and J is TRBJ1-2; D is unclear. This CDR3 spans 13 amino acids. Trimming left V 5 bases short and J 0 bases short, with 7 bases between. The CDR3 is CASSLETNYGYTF. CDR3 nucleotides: TGTGCCAGCAGTCTCGAGACTAACTATGGCTACACCTTC.

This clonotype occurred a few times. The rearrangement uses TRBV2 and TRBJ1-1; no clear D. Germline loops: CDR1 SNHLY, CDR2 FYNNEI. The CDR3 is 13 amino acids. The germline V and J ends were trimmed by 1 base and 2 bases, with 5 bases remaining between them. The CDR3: CASSEDHNTEAFF. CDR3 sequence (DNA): TGTGCCAGCAGTGAAGACCACAACACTGAAGCTTTCTTT. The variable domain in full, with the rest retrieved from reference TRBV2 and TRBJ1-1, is EPEVTQTPSHQVTQMGQEVILRCVPISNHLYFYWYRQILGQKVEFLVSFYNNEISEKSEIFDDQFSVERPDGSNFTLKIRSTKLEDSAMYFCASSEDHNTEAFFGQGTRLTVV.

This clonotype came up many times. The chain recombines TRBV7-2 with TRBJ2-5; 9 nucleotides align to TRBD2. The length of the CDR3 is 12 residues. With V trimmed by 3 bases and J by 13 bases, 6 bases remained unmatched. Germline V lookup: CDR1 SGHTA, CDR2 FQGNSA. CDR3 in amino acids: CASSLGAGGLYF. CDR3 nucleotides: TGTGCCAGCAGCTTGGGCGCGGGGGGGCTGTACTTC.

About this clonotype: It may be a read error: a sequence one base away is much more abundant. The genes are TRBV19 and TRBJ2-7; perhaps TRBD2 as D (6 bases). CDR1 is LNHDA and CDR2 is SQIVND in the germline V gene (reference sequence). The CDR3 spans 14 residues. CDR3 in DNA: TGTGCCAGTAGTATCTCCGGGGACTCCTACGAGCATTACTTC. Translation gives CASSISGDSYEHYF.

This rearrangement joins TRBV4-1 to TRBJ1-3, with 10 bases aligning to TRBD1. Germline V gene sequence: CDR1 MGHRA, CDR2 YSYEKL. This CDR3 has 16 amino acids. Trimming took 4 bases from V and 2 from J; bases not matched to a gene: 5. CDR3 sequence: CASSLGTGATGNTIYF. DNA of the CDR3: TGCGCCAGCAGCCTCGGGACAGGGGCGACTGGAAACACCATATATTTT.

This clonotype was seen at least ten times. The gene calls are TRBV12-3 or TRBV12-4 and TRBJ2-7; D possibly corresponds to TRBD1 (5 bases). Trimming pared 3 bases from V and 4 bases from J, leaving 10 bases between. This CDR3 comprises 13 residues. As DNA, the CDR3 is TGTGCCAGCAGTTTGACCCGGACATACGAGCAGTACTTC. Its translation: CASSLTRTYEQYF.

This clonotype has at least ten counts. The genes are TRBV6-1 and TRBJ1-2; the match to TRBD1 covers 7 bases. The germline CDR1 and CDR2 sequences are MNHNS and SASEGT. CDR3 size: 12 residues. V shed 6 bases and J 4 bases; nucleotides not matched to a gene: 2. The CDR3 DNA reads TGTGCCAGCAGCGGGGACAGCTATGGCTACACCTTC. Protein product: CASSGDSYGYTF.

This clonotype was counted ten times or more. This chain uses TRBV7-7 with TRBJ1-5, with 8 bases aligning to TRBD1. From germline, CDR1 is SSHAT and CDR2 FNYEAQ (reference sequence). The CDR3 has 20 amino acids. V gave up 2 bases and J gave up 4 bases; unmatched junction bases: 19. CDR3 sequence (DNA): TGTGCCAGCAGCTTATCCCCTTGGACAGGGCCAAGTGGGGTTAATCAGCCCCAGCATTTT. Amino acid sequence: CASSLSPWTGPSGVNQPQHF.

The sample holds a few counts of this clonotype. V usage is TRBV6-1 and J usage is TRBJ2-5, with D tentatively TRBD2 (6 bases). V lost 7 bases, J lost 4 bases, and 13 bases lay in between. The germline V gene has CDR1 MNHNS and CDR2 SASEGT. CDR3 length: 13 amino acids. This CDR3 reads CASKGAGRETQYF. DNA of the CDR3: TGTGCCAGCAAGGGTGCGGGGAGAGAGACCCAGTACTTC.

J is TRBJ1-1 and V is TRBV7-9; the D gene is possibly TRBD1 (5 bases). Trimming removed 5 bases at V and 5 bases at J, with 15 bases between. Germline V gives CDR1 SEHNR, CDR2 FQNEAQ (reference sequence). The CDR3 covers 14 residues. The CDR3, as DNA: TGTGCCAGCAGCCCCCCCCGGGGCGTGACTGAAGCTTTCTTT. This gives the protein CASSPPRGVTEAFF.

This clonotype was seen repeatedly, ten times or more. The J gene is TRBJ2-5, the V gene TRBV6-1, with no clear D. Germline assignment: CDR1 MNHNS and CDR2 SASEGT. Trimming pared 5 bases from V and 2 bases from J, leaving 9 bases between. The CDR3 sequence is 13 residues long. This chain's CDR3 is CASSKGNQETQYF. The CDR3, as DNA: TGTGCCAGCAGTAAAGGCAATCAAGAGACCCAGTACTTC.

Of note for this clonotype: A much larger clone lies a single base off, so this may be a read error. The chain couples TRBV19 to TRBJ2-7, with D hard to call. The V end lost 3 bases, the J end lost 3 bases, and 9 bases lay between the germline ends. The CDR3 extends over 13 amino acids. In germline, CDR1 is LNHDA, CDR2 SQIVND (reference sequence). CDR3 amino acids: CASSIFRSYEQYF. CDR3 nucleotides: TGTGCCAGTAGTATCTTCAGAAGCTACGAGCAGTACTTC.

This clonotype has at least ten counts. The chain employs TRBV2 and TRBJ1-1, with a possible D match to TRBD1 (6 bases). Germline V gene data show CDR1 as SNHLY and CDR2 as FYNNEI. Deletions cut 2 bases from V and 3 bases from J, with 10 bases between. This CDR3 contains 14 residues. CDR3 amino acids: CASSESRTDTEAFF. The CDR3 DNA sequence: TGTGCCAGCAGTGAATCCCGGACAGACACTGAAGCTTTCTTT.

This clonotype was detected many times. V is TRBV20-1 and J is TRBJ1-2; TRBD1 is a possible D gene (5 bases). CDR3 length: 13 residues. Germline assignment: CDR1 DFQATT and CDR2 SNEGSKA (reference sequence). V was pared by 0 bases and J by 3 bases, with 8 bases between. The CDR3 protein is CSARDSGDYGYTF. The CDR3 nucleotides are TGCAGTGCTAGAGATTCGGGGGACTATGGCTACACCTTC.

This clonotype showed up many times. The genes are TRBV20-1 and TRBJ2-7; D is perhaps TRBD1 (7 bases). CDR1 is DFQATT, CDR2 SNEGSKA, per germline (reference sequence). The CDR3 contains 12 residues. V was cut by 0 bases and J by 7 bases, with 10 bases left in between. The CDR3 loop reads CSARDQGGEQYF. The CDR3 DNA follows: TGCAGTGCTAGAGATCAGGGGGGAGAGCAGTACTTC.

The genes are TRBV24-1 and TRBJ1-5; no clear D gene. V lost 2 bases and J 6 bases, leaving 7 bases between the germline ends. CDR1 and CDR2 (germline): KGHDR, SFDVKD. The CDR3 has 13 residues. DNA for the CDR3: TGTGCCACCAGTGATTCCGCGATTCAGCCCCAGCATTTT. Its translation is CATSDSAIQPQHF.

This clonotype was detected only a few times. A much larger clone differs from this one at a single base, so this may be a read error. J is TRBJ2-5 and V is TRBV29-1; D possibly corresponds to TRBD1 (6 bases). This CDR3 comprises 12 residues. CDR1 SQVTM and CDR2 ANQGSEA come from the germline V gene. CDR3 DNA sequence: TGCAGCGGACACAGGGTGAGAGAGACCAAGTACTTC. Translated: CSGHRVRETKYF.

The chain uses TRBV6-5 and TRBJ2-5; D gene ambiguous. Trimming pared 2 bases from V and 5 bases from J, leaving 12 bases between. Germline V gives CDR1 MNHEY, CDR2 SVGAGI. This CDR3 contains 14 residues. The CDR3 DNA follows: TGTGCCAGCAGTTACCCACAAAACGGGGAGACCCAGTACTTC. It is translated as CASSYPQNGETQYF.

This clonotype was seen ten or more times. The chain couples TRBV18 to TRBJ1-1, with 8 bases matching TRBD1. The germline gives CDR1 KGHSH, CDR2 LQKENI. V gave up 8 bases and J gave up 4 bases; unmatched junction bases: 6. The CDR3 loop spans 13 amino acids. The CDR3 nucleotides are TGTGCCAGCAGCCCCGACAGGGGCACTGAAGCTTTCTTT. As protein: CASSPDRGTEAFF.

DNA for the CDR3: TGTGCCAGCAAGGGACTTCTCAACACTGAAGCTTTCTTT. Protein product: CASKGLLNTEAFF. The genes are TRBV6-1 and TRBJ1-1, with D tentatively TRBD1 (5 bases). Trimming left V 7 bases short and J 2 bases short, with 11 bases between. There are 13 residues in the CDR3. Germline V lookup: CDR1 MNHNS, CDR2 SASEGT.

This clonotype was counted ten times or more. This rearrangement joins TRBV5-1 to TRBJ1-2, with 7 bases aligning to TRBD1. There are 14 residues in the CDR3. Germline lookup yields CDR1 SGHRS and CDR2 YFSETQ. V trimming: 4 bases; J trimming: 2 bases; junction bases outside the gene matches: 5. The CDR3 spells CASSPGTDNYGYTF. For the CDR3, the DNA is TGCGCCAGCAGCCCCGGGACAGACAACTATGGCTACACCTTC.

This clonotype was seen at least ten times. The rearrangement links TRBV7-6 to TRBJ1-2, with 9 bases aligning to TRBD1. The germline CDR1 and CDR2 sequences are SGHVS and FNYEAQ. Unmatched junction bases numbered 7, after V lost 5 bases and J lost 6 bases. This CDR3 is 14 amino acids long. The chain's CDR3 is CASSPSGQGNGYTF. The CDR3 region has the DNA TGTGCCAGCAGCCCTAGTGGACAGGGGAATGGCTACACCTTC.

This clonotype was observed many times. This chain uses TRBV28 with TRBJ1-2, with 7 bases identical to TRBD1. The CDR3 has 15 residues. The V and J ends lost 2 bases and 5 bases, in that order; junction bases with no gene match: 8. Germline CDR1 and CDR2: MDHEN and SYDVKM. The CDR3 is CASSLMDQGVYGYTF. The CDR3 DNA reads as TGTGCCAGCAGTTTAATGGACCAGGGGGTATATGGCTACACCTTC.

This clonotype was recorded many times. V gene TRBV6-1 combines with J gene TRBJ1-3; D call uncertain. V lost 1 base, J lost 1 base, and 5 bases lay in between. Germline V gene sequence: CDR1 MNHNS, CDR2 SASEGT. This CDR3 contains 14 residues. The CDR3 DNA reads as TGTGCCAGCAGTGAAGAAGCATCTGGAAACACCATATATTTT. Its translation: CASSEEASGNTIYF.

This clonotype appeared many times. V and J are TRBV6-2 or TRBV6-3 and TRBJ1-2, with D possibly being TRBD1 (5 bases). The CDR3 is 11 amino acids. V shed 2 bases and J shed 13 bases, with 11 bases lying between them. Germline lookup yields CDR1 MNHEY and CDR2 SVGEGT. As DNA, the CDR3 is TGTGCCAGCAGTTACGGGGCCAGACCCACCTTC. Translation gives CASSYGARPTF.

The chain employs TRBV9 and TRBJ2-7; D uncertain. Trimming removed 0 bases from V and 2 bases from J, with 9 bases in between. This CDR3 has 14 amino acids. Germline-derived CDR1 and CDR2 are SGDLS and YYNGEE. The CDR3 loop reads CASSVAPTAYEQYF. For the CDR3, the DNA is TGTGCCAGCAGCGTAGCCCCGACCGCCTACGAGCAGTACTTC.

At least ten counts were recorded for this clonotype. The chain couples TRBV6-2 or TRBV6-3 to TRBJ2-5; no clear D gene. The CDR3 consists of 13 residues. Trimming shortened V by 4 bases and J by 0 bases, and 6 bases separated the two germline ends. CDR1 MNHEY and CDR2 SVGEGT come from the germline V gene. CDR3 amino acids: CASSFLDQETQYF. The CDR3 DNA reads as TGTGCCAGCAGTTTTCTCGACCAAGAGACCCAGTACTTC.

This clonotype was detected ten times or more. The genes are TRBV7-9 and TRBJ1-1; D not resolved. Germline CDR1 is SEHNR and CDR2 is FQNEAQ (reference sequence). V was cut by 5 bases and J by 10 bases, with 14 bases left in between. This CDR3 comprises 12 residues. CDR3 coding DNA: TGTGCCAGCAGCCCTAAGGGTGATGGAGCTTTCTTT. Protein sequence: CASSPKGDGAFF.

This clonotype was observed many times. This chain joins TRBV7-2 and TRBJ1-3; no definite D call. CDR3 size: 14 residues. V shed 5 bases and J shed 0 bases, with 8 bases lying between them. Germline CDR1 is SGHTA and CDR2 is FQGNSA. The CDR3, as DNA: TGTGCCAGCAGCAATACCGTCTCTGGAAACACCATATATTTT. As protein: CASSNTVSGNTIYF. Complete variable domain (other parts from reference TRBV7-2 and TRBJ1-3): GAGVSQSPSNKVTEKGKDVELRCDPISGHTALYWYRQSLGQGLEFLIYFQGNSAPDKSGLPSDRFSAERTGGSVSTLTIQRTQQEDSAVYLCASSNTVSGNTIYFGEGSWLTVV.